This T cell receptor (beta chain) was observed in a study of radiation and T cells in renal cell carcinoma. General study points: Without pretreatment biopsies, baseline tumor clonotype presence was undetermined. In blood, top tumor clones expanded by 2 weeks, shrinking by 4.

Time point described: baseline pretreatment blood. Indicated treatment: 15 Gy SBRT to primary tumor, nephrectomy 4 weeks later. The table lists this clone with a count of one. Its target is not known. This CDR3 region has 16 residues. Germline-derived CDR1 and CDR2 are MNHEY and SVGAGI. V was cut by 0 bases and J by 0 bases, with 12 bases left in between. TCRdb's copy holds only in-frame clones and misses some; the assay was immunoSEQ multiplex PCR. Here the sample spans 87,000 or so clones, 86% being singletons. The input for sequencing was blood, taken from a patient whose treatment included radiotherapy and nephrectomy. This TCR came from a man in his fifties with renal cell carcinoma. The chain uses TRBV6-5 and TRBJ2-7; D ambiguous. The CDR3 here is CASSYSVGRNSYEQYF. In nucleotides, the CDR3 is TGTGCCAGCAGTTACTCTGTGGGAAGGAACTCCTACGAGCAGTACTTC.